The present entry profiles one TCR beta chain with its context. Its antigen is currently unknown. Making use of molecular barcodes, quantitative 5'-RACE generated TCR beta libraries. MiXCR, run by TCRdb on the 5' RACE reads, gives a single entry per CDR3 protein. The table records about 390,000 distinct CDR3 sequences, approximately 20% of them present only once. The sample belongs to a study of CD8 T cells in ankylosing spondylitis. Study results and limitations: Characteristic, it appeared, of ankylosing spondylitis blood was a TCR beta motif of 7 or 8 highly homologous variants. Disease-linked clones reportedly showed significant enrichment in matched ankylosing spondylitis synovial fluid.

V shed 4 bases and J shed 13 bases, with 10 bases lying between them. Germline V gives CDR1 SNHLY, CDR2 FYNNEI. The CDR3 is 10 amino acids. The genes are TRBV2 and TRBJ1-2, with D hard to call. This TCR came from a male donor with ankylosing spondylitis. The specimen was blood, either unsorted or a sorted T cell fraction (not recorded which). Here the CDR3 DNA reads TGTGCCAGCAGTGTTAGGTCCTCCACCTTC. As protein: CASSVRSSTF.